Listed here are 28 T cell receptor beta chains from one sample, sequenced in a study of blood T cell repertoires in COVID-19 (TCRdb year 2020). Library preparation was by the immunoSEQ multiplex PCR assay. TCRdb took over this immuneACCESS table, retaining in-frame rearrangements with V and J assigned. Such tables are incomplete; in checked studies, under half of the missing clones stem from an unresolved V gene, and the remainder is unexplained. The sample table contains roughly 220,000 clones; only one count was recorded for around 80% of them. Nearly 20% of the sample goes to the ten largest clones. Sequenced sample: peripheral blood. These receptors were collected from a man aged 25-45 years with active or convalescent COVID-19.

The chain joins TRBV3-1 (or the pseudogene TRBV3-2) to TRBJ2-3, with 8 bases matching TRBD2. The CDR3 contains 15 residues. CDR1 and CDR2 (germline): LGHDT, YNNKEL (reference sequence). The trim removed 5 bases at V and 4 bases at J, leaving 8 bases unmatched. The chain's CDR3 is CASSSRGGAADTQYF. CDR3 DNA: TGTGCCAGCAGCAGCCGGGGGGGTGCGGCAGATACGCAGTATTTT.

The chain carries TRBV11-3 and TRBJ2-7, with a weak D call TRBD2 (6 bases). This CDR3 is 12 amino acids long. V was pared by 0 bases and J by 7 bases, with 7 bases between. In germline, CDR1 is SGHNT, CDR2 YENEEA. The CDR3 DNA is TGTGCCAGCAGCTTAGAACGGGGGGAGCAGTACTTC. It is translated as CASSLERGEQYF.

The chain employs TRBV10-3 and TRBJ1-1, with a possible D match to TRBD1 (5 bases). Germline CDR1 reads ENHRY; CDR2 reads SYGVKD. V was cut by 10 bases and J by 2 bases, with 14 bases left in between. The CDR3 consists of 13 residues. In DNA form, the CDR3 reads TGTGCCACCACGGGACTCGAAAACACTGAAGCTTTCTTT. This codes for CATTGLENTEAFF.

This chain connects TRBV5-1 to TRBJ2-2, with a tentative D call TRBD1 (5 bases). The CDR3 extends over 15 amino acids. CDR1 and CDR2 (germline): SGHRS, YFSETQ. The ends were cut back, 0 bases at V and 1 base at J, with 7 bases in the middle. The CDR3 spells CASSLEGQNTGELFF. The CDR3 nucleotides read TGCGCCAGCAGCTTGGAAGGACAGAACACCGGGGAGCTGTTTTTT.

The chain has TRBV27 and TRBJ2-7; tentatively, D is TRBD2 (5 bases). The length of the CDR3 is 13 residues. CDR1 is MNHEY, CDR2 SMNVEV, per germline (reference sequence). The V gene lost 2 bases and the J gene lost 4 bases, with 9 bases spanning the gap. CDR3 protein: CASSLQSGYEQYF. The CDR3 nucleotides are TGTGCCAGCAGTTTACAGTCGGGGTACGAGCAGTACTTC.

The chain employs TRBV19 and TRBJ2-1, with D possibly matching TRBD2 (6 bases). This CDR3 contains 14 residues. V gave up 9 bases and J gave up 4 bases, with 16 bases separating them. The V gene's germline CDR1 is LNHDA and CDR2 SQIVND (reference sequence). In DNA, the CDR3 is TGTGCCAGCGCTAATCCGGGACTTTACAATGAGCAGTTCTTC. This encodes CASANPGLYNEQFF.

V gene TRBV19 combines with J gene TRBJ2-5; 13 bases match TRBD2. Germline trimming cut 6 bases from V and 3 bases from J; bases unmatched to any gene: 7. The CDR3 consists of 16 residues. Germline assignment: CDR1 LNHDA and CDR2 SQIVND (reference sequence). Here the CDR3 DNA reads TGTGCCAGTAGAAGCTACGGACTAGCGGGAGAAGAGACCCAGTACTTC. Translating gives CASRSYGLAGEETQYF.

The J gene is TRBJ2-2, the V gene TRBV24-1; weak D call: TRBD1 (6 bases). CDR3 size: 16 residues. Germline CDR1 and CDR2: KGHDR and SFDVKD. With 2 bases removed from V and 3 bases from J, the gap between germline ends came to 12 bases. CDR3 region: CATSDSDRPYTGELFF. In DNA, the CDR3 is TGTGCCACCAGTGATTCTGACAGGCCGTACACCGGGGAGCTGTTTTTT.

The chain is built from TRBV28 and TRBJ2-5; unclear D gene. This CDR3 spans 14 amino acids. The germline V gene has CDR1 MDHEN and CDR2 SYDVKM. V was cut by 3 bases and J by 1 base, with 9 bases left in between. The CDR3 reads CASSLFPSQETQYF. Here the CDR3 DNA reads TGTGCCAGCAGTTTGTTCCCCTCCCAAGAGACCCAGTACTTC.

The V and J genes are TRBV4-1 and TRBJ2-3; 7 bases match TRBD2. The germline gives CDR1 MGHRA, CDR2 YSYEKL. The CDR3 spans 17 residues. V lost 3 bases and J lost 0; bases outside the gene matches: 9. The CDR3 loop reads CASSQEASGQSTDTQYF. CDR3 nucleotide sequence: TGCGCCAGCAGCCAGGAGGCTAGCGGACAAAGCACAGATACGCAGTATTTT.

This chain links TRBV21-1 with TRBJ2-2; the D call TRBD2 from the table was never checked on the DNA. TRBV21-1 is a listed pseudogene. CDR3 length: 14 amino acids. CDR3 region: CASSKGRDTGELFF. CDR3 nucleotide sequence: TGTGCCAGCAGCAAAGGGAGAGACACCGGGGAGCTGTTTTTT.

The rearrangement uses TRBV6-2 or TRBV6-3 and TRBJ2-7, with 11 bases fitting TRBD2. The CDR3 is made up of 15 amino acids. V shed 5 bases, J shed 2 bases, and the junction held 5 bases outside the gene matches. Germline CDR1 reads MNHEY; CDR2 reads SVGEGT. The CDR3 coding sequence is TGTGCCAGCAGTAGTAGCGGGGGGGCTCCCTACGAGCAGTACTTC. This codes for CASSSSGGAPYEQYF.

DNA for the CDR3: TGTGCCAGCAGCGGACAGGTCGGGAACACTGAAGCTTTCTTT. Its protein is CASSGQVGNTEAFF. The V and J genes are TRBV9 and TRBJ1-1; TRBD1 might be the D (6 bases). The CDR3 spans 14 residues. V lost 3 bases and J lost 1, with 10 bases in between. Germline CDR1 is SGDLS and CDR2 is YYNGEE.

CDR3 bases: TGCGCCAGCAGCCAAGTGGGGGGCTCCTACAATGAGCAGTTCTTC. It encodes CASSQVGGSYNEQFF. This chain uses TRBV4-1 with TRBJ2-1; possible D gene TRBD2, 6 bases. CDR3 length: 15 residues. Looked up from germline, CDR1 is MGHRA and CDR2 is YSYEKL. Trimming left V 1 base short and J 0 bases short, with 7 bases between.

V gene TRBV5-4 combines with J gene TRBJ2-3; D gene uncertain. The CDR3 has 13 residues. V was pared by 0 bases and J by 3 bases, with 5 bases between. Germline CDR1 reads SGHNT; CDR2 reads YYREEE (reference sequence). The CDR3 loop reads CASSLAFTDTQYF. DNA for the CDR3: TGTGCCAGCAGCTTGGCCTTTACAGATACGCAGTATTTT.

The chain couples TRBV6-5 to TRBJ2-7, with TRBD1 identical over 9 bases. The junction had 8 bases not matched to a gene; V was cut back by 6 bases and J by 2 bases. This CDR3 contains 15 residues. Germline V gene sequence: CDR1 MNHEY, CDR2 SVGAGI. The chain's CDR3 is CASRSATGGTYEQYF. CDR3 in DNA: TGTGCCAGCAGGTCCGCGACAGGGGGAACCTACGAGCAGTACTTC.

This chain uses TRBV6-5 with TRBJ1-2, with 7 bases aligning to TRBD1. The germline CDR1 and CDR2 sequences are MNHEY and SVGAGI. Germline trimming cut 5 bases from V and 7 bases from J; bases unmatched to any gene: 10. The CDR3 totals 14 residues. This CDR3 is CASSPSGTVFGYTF. DNA for the CDR3: TGTGCCAGCAGTCCGTCCGGGACAGTGTTTGGCTACACCTTC.

V gene TRBV20-1 combines with J gene TRBJ1-1; TRBD1 might be the D (5 bases). Trimming took off 3 bases at V and 1 base at J, with 9 bases between the two ends. The V gene's germline CDR1 is DFQATT and CDR2 SNEGSKA (reference sequence). The CDR3 is made up of 13 amino acids. CDR3 amino acids: CSASRQGNTEAFF. As DNA, the CDR3 is TGCAGTGCTAGTAGGCAGGGGAACACTGAAGCTTTCTTT.

The rearrangement uses TRBV2 and TRBJ1-1; the D gene is possibly TRBD1 (6 bases). The CDR3 has 13 amino acids. Germline-derived CDR1 and CDR2 are SNHLY and FYNNEI. With 8 bases removed from V and 1 base from J, the gap between germline ends came to 11 bases. The CDR3 sequence: CASGQRENTEAFF. The CDR3 DNA follows: TGTGCCAGCGGACAGAGGGAGAACACTGAAGCTTTCTTT.

The rearrangement uses TRBV28 and TRBJ1-2, with D perhaps TRBD1 (6 bases). This CDR3 has 14 amino acids. Germline V gene sequence: CDR1 MDHEN, CDR2 SYDVKM. V gave up 4 bases and J gave up 0 bases, with 9 bases separating them. CDR3 in amino acids: CASSSGASNYGYTF. CDR3 DNA sequence: TGTGCCAGCAGTTCAGGGGCCTCTAACTATGGCTACACCTTC.

The chain has TRBV19 and TRBJ1-2, with 7 positions matching TRBD1. Unmatched junction bases numbered 11, after V lost 4 bases and J lost 0 bases. In germline, CDR1 is LNHDA, CDR2 SQIVND (reference sequence). CDR3 length: 17 residues. The DNA of the CDR3 is TGTGCCAGTAGTAGGTTTGATGTGGGACAGTCTAACTATGGCTACACCTTC. It yields the protein CASSRFDVGQSNYGYTF.

The chain links TRBV19 to TRBJ1-1; TRBD1 matches at 7 bases. Unmatched junction bases numbered 2, after V lost 6 bases and J lost 1 base. Germline assignment: CDR1 LNHDA and CDR2 SQIVND (reference sequence). The CDR3 runs to 13 residues. CDR3 nucleotide sequence: TGTGCCAGTAGACACAGGGGGAACACTGAAGCTTTCTTT. It translates to CASRHRGNTEAFF.

The table lists this clone with a few counts. CDR3 DNA sequence: TGTGCCAGCTCACCACGGGAGGACTCTTTTGAAAAACTGTTTTTT. Amino acid sequence: CASSPREDSFEKLFF. The chain joins TRBV18 to TRBJ1-4, with D hard to call. Trimming removed 1 base from V and 7 bases from J, with 13 bases in between. From germline, CDR1 is KGHSH and CDR2 LQKENI. The CDR3 totals 15 residues.

CDR3 amino acids: CASSLGQGFEQYF. The CDR3 nucleotides are TGTGCCAGCAGTTTAGGACAGGGTTTCGAGCAGTACTTC. The J gene is TRBJ2-7, the V gene TRBV12-3 or TRBV12-4, with 7 nucleotides matching TRBD1. The CDR3 sequence is 13 residues long. The junction had 3 bases not matched to a gene; V was cut back by 1 base and J by 6 bases.

J is TRBJ1-1 and V is TRBV18; TRBD1 is a possible D gene (6 bases). The CDR3 length is 14 residues. Germline V gives CDR1 KGHSH, CDR2 LQKENI. Trimming pared 4 bases from V and 3 bases from J, leaving 12 bases between. CDR3 residues: CASSQQGVDTEAFF. CDR3 sequence (DNA): TGTGCCAGCTCACAACAGGGAGTCGACACTGAAGCTTTCTTT.

The table lists this clone with a count of one. V and J are TRBV7-2 and TRBJ2-3; 9 bases align to TRBD1. Germline CDR1 SGHTA, CDR2 FQGNSA. The ends lost 5 bases at V and 5 bases at J; junction bases unmatched: 14. The CDR3 is 17 residues long. CDR3 protein: CASSPGRGTGSQDTQYF. The CDR3 region has the DNA TGTGCCAGCAGCCCCGGCCGGGGGACAGGGTCCCAAGATACGCAGTATTTT.

This chain links TRBV11-2 with TRBJ2-1, with D unresolved. CDR1 is SGHAT and CDR2 is FQNNGV in the germline V gene. The CDR3 consists of 13 residues. V lost 3 bases to trimming and J lost 9 bases, with 12 bases between them. CDR3 bases: TGTGCCAGCAGCTTCTCGGAATCGGGTGAGCAGTTCTTC. Encoded protein: CASSFSESGEQFF.

The V gene is TRBV27, the J gene TRBJ2-5; 7 nucleotides line up with TRBD2. V shed 3 bases, J shed 0 bases, and the junction held 7 bases outside the gene matches. The CDR3 has 16 residues. CDR1 is MNHEY and CDR2 is SMNVEV in the germline V gene (reference sequence). DNA for the CDR3: TGTGCCAGCAGTTTGAGGGCAGCGGGGCACCAAGAGACCCAGTACTTC. Encoded protein: CASSLRAAGHQETQYF.